A single sample gave rise to the 26 T cell receptor beta chains below, sequenced in a study of radiotherapy plus CTLA-4 blockade in lung cancer. The assay was immunoSEQ multiplex PCR, and TCRdb's table has in-frame clones only and misses some. The sample includes some 49,000 clones, 70% to 90% seen only once; the top ten take 28%. The source material was peripheral blood, sampled from a patient treated with radiotherapy plus ipilimumab. These receptors were taken from a human donor with non-small cell lung cancer whose response to radiotherapy plus ipilimumab could not be evaluated.

This chain uses TRBV7-2 with TRBJ1-3; TRBD1 is a possible D gene (5 bases). Trimming left V 3 bases short and J 3 bases short, with 9 bases between. Per the germline V gene, CDR1 is SGHTA and CDR2 is FQGNSA. The CDR3 runs 14 residues. The CDR3 bases are TGTGCCAGCAGCTTTCAGGGAGGTGGAAACACCATATATTTT. Translated, it gives CASSFQGGGNTIYF.

The chain is built from TRBV27 and TRBJ2-6; tentatively, D is TRBD2 (5 bases). The germline CDR1 and CDR2 sequences are MNHEY and SMNVEV (reference sequence). Trimming removed 6 bases at V and 4 bases at J, with 7 bases between. The CDR3 covers 13 residues. DNA of the CDR3: TGTGCCAGCAGCCCGGGGGGGGCCAACGTCCTGACTTTC. Translated, it gives CASSPGGANVLTF.

V gene TRBV10-3 combines with J gene TRBJ2-3, with TRBD2 matching over 11 bases. The germline CDR1 and CDR2 sequences are ENHRY and SYGVKD. The V gene end was trimmed by 3 bases and the J gene end by 4 bases; junction bases not matched to a gene: 3. The CDR3 extends over 15 amino acids. CDR3 amino acids: CAISEIAGGPDTQYF. CDR3 DNA: TGTGCCATCAGTGAAATAGCGGGAGGGCCAGATACGCAGTATTTT.

V gene TRBV7-2 combines with J gene TRBJ2-7; the match to TRBD1 covers 10 bases. The germline gives CDR1 SGHTA, CDR2 FQGNSA. Trimming at V came to 8 bases and at J to 2 bases, leaving 3 bases not matched to a gene. CDR3 length equals 13 residues. This chain's CDR3 is CASRDRGTYEQYF. CDR3 nucleotides: TGTGCCAGCCGGGACAGGGGCACCTACGAGCAGTACTTC.

This rearrangement joins TRBV11-3 to TRBJ2-2; D is ambiguous. This CDR3 region has 14 residues. Trimming cost V 6 bases and J 5 bases, with 13 bases left between them. The germline V gene has CDR1 SGHNT and CDR2 YENEEA. CDR3 DNA sequence: TGTGCCAGCAGTCTTTTCCCCCGTACCGGGGAGCTGTTTTTT. It encodes CASSLFPRTGELFF.

The V call is TRBV6-5, the J call TRBJ2-1, with 7 bases matching TRBD2. The CDR3 is made up of 14 amino acids. Trimming removed 7 bases from V and 2 bases from J; junction bases left unmatched: 5. The germline V gene encodes CDR1 MNHEY and CDR2 SVGAGI. This CDR3 is CASTGGRTYNEQFF. The CDR3 nucleotides read TGTGCCAGCACGGGGGGTCGCACCTACAATGAGCAGTTCTTC.

The chain employs TRBV19 and TRBJ1-3; 10 bases map to TRBD1. The CDR3 sequence is 17 residues long. Trimming removed 6 bases from V and 1 base from J; junction bases left unmatched: 9. Germline-derived CDR1 and CDR2 are LNHDA and SQIVND (reference sequence). The CDR3 spells CASSGTGDRPSGNTIYF. DNA for the CDR3: TGTGCCAGTAGCGGGACAGGGGATCGTCCGTCTGGAAACACCATATATTTT.

There are a few counts of this clone. The V call is TRBV4-2, the J call TRBJ1-5; TRBD1 might be the D (6 bases). V shed 0 bases and J shed 5 bases, with 11 bases lying between them. Germline-derived CDR1 and CDR2 are LGHNA and YNFKEQ. This CDR3 comprises 15 residues. CDR3 nucleotides: TGTGCCAGCAGCCAAGATTGGGGGCTAGATCAGCCCCAGCATTTT. Translation gives CASSQDWGLDQPQHF.

The chain couples TRBV19 to TRBJ2-1; D remains ambiguous. V lost 0 bases, J lost 6 bases, and 6 bases lay in between. The CDR3 covers 13 residues. Germline CDR1 LNHDA, CDR2 SQIVND (reference sequence). The CDR3 loop is CASSIELVNEQFF. In DNA form, the CDR3 reads TGTGCCAGTAGTATAGAACTCGTCAATGAGCAGTTCTTC. Together with reference TRBV19 and TRBJ2-1, the CDR3 gives the full variable domain: DGGITQSPKYLFRKEGQNVTLSCEQNLNHDAMYWYRQDPGQGLRLIYYSQIVNDFQKGDIAEGYSVSREKKESFPLTVTSAQKNPTAFYLCASSIELVNEQFFGPGTRLTVL.

V and J are TRBV27 and TRBJ1-2; D uncertain. Trimming left V 6 bases short and J 4 bases short, with 12 bases between. This CDR3 is built from 13 residues. CDR1 and CDR2 (germline): MNHEY, SMNVEV (reference sequence). CDR3 amino acids: CASSPSVPYGYTF. The DNA of the CDR3 is TGTGCCAGCAGCCCGAGCGTACCCTATGGCTACACCTTC.

CDR3 loop: CASSSLAGGVSYNEQFF. CDR3 in DNA: TGTGCCAGCAGCTCCCTAGCGGGAGGTGTCTCCTACAATGAGCAGTTCTTC. The chain is built from TRBV7-6 and TRBJ2-1; 11 bases line up with TRBD2. The V gene end was trimmed by 4 bases and the J gene end by 0 bases; junction bases not matched to a gene: 5. Germline V gene sequence: CDR1 SGHVS, CDR2 FNYEAQ. This CDR3 comprises 17 residues.

The rearrangement links TRBV28 to TRBJ2-1; the match to TRBD2 covers 9 bases. Unmatched junction bases numbered 15, after V lost 6 bases and J lost 6 bases. The CDR3 is 17 residues long. CDR1 and CDR2 (germline): MDHEN, SYDVKM. The CDR3 loop reads CASRPGGGGLAGNEQFF. CDR3 DNA: TGTGCCAGCAGGCCCGGAGGAGGGGGACTAGCTGGCAATGAGCAGTTCTTC.

The chain links TRBV7-8 to TRBJ2-2; TRBD1 might be the D (6 bases). Trimming shortened V by 2 bases and J by 3 bases, and 13 bases separated the two germline ends. Germline CDR1 is SGHVS and CDR2 is FQNEAQ. This CDR3 region has 16 residues. CDR3 nucleotide sequence: TGTGCCAGCAGCTTAATGGGACACCTCGACACCGGGGAGCTGTTTTTT. This sequence encodes CASSLMGHLDTGELFF.

The chain is built from TRBV19 and TRBJ1-1, with 7 bases that match TRBD1. This CDR3 is built from 11 residues. The germline V gene encodes CDR1 LNHDA and CDR2 SQIVND (reference sequence). V shed 6 bases, J shed 13 bases, and the junction held 8 bases outside the gene matches. The CDR3 sequence: CASRERGLDFF. The DNA for the CDR3 is TGTGCCAGTAGGGAAAGGGGGCTCGATTTCTTT.

The chain recombines TRBV6-4 with TRBJ2-5; no firm D call. Deletions cut 3 bases from V and 5 bases from J, with 7 bases between. Germline lookup yields CDR1 MRHNA and CDR2 SNTAGT. This CDR3 contains 12 residues. CDR3 nucleotides: TGTGCCAGCAGTGAGGCCAGGGAGACCCAGTACTTC. Translating it yields CASSEARETQYF.

The chain carries TRBV23-1 and TRBJ2-7; 11 bases match TRBD1. TRBV23-1 is reported as an ORF; its role is uncertain. The CDR3 is 17 residues long. V was pared by 2 bases and J by 5 bases, with 11 bases of the junction left unmatched. CDR3 sequence: CASSQDTDRGLPHEQYF. The CDR3 nucleotides read TGCGCCAGCAGTCAAGATACGGACAGGGGGCTTCCCCACGAGCAGTACTTC.

V is TRBV4-3 and J is TRBJ2-7; TRBD2 might be the D (5 bases). The CDR3 is made up of 13 amino acids. CDR1 and CDR2 from the germline V gene are LGHNA and YSLEER. The ends were cut back, 0 bases at V and 4 bases at J, with 7 bases in the middle. The CDR3 DNA is TGCGCCAGCAGCCAAGAAAGAGGGTACGAGCAGTACTTC. Translating it yields CASSQERGYEQYF.

The chain employs TRBV5-6 and TRBJ2-2; D might be TRBD1 (5 bases). The germline CDR1 and CDR2 sequences are SGHDT and YYEEEE. V gave up 0 bases and J gave up 6 bases, with 15 bases separating them. CDR3 length: 16 amino acids. Here the CDR3 reads CASSLEVKGLAGELFF. The CDR3 coding sequence is TGTGCCAGCAGCTTGGAGGTGAAGGGGTTGGCCGGGGAGCTGTTTTTT.

V gene TRBV7-2 combines with J gene TRBJ2-7; 14 bases fit TRBD2. The V gene end was trimmed by 0 bases and the J gene end by 7 bases; junction bases not matched to a gene: 14. CDR3 length: 19 residues. Germline V gene data show CDR1 as SGHTA and CDR2 as FQGNSA. CDR3 DNA: TGTGCCAGCAGCTTAGCGTTGACTAGCGGGAGGGCCATGGGAAAAGAGCAGTACTTC. Translating it yields CASSLALTSGRAMGKEQYF.

The chain links TRBV4-2 to TRBJ2-5; D uncertain. This CDR3 is built from 13 residues. V shed 0 bases and J shed 3 bases, with 5 bases lying between them. Germline CDR1 LGHNA, CDR2 YNFKEQ. In DNA form, the CDR3 reads TGTGCCAGCAGCCAAGATCCCAAAGAGACCCAGTACTTC. This sequence encodes CASSQDPKETQYF.

V gene TRBV6-5 combines with J gene TRBJ2-1; maybe TRBD2 (6 bases). The germline CDR1 and CDR2 sequences are MNHEY and SVGAGI. Trimming took off 5 bases at V and 0 bases at J, with 11 bases between the two ends. The CDR3 is 15 amino acids. CDR3 in DNA: TGTGCCAGCAGTCTCGGGAGTAGCTCCTACAATGAGCAGTTCTTC. This translates into CASSLGSSSYNEQFF.

The rearrangement links TRBV7-2 to TRBJ1-5; TRBD1 agrees at 8 bases. This CDR3 is 17 amino acids long. CDR1 SGHTA and CDR2 FQGNSA come from the germline V gene. After removal of 4 bases from V and 2 bases from J, the junction contained 10 bases not matched to a gene. CDR3 residues: CASSSQTGERGNQPQHF. CDR3 nucleotides: TGTGCCAGCAGCTCCCAGACAGGGGAGAGGGGCAATCAGCCCCAGCATTTT.

This clone showed up just once. J is TRBJ2-3 and V is TRBV25-1, with a weak D call TRBD2 (5 bases). Germline V lookup: CDR1 MGHDK, CDR2 SYGVNS. This CDR3 contains 12 residues. V lost 3 bases, J lost 6 bases, and 7 bases lay in between. CDR3 amino acids: CASSERTDTQYF. CDR3 sequence (DNA): TGTGCCAGCAGTGAGAGGACTGATACGCAGTATTTT. The full variable domain, with the rest looked up from reference TRBV25-1 and TRBJ2-3, is EADIYQTPRYLVIGTGKKITLECSQTMGHDKMYWYQQDPGMELHLIHYSYGVNSTEKGDLSSESTVSRIRTEHFPLTLESARPSHTSQYLCASSERTDTQYFGPGTRLTVL.

The chain is built from TRBV7-3 and TRBJ1-2; possibly TRBD1 for D (6 bases). Germline V gene sequence: CDR1 SGHTA, CDR2 FQGTGA. This CDR3 region has 17 residues. The V gene lost 2 bases and the J gene lost 1 base, with 17 bases spanning the gap. The CDR3 DNA is TGTGCCAGCAGCTTAGAAAATGCGGCAGGGGTTAACTATGGCTACACCTTC. It specifies CASSLENAAGVNYGYTF.

This clone was counted once. The chain carries TRBV28 and TRBJ2-2, with a weak D call TRBD2 (5 bases). V lost 6 bases and J lost 6, with 11 bases in between. This CDR3 is 13 amino acids long. Germline CDR1 is MDHEN and CDR2 is SYDVKM. DNA of the CDR3: TGTGCCAGCAGCCCTACGCGGGCCGGGGAGCTGTTTTTT. It codes for CASSPTRAGELFF.

The table lists this clone with a count of one. The chain couples TRBV10-3 to TRBJ1-1; the match to TRBD1 covers 9 bases. This CDR3 comprises 14 residues. Germline values: CDR1 ENHRY, CDR2 SYGVKD. V lost 8 bases to trimming and J lost 4 bases; unmatched junction nucleotides: 8. The CDR3 DNA sequence: TGTGCCATCCACGGGGGACAGGGAGTCACTGAAGCTTTCTTT. Its translation is CAIHGGQGVTEAFF.